The 25 T cell receptor beta chains in this list originate from one sample, sequenced in a study of OX40 agonist ivuxolimab in advanced cancers. Clones were read by immunoSEQ multiplex PCR, and TCRdb kept only the in-frame ones, dropping some. The table records 9,500 to 15,000 clones, over 75% of them present only once. This material consisted of CD4+ or CD8+ T cells sorted from blood, taken in a trial of the OX40 agonist ivuxolimab. The receptor source for this set is an adult with an advanced solid tumor such as melanoma, head and neck, liver or kidney cancer.

This clone was observed a few times. This chain connects TRBV7-3 to TRBJ2-3; D not resolved. The V gene's germline CDR1 is SGHTA and CDR2 FQGTGA. V lost 2 bases, J lost 5 bases, and 11 bases lay in between. The CDR3 contains 14 residues. The CDR3 sequence: CASSLGGNGDTQYF. The CDR3, as DNA: TGTGCCAGCAGCTTAGGTGGGAACGGAGATACGCAGTATTTT.

V usage is TRBV27 and J usage is TRBJ2-7; D possibly uses TRBD1 or TRBD2 (5 bases each). The V gene's germline CDR1 is MNHEY and CDR2 SMNVEV (reference sequence). This CDR3 contains 16 residues. Between the trimmed V and J ends, which lost 5 bases and 0 bases, there was a span of 17 bases. This CDR3 reads CASSRQYGDHSYEQYF. The DNA of the CDR3 is TGTGCCAGCAGTCGCCAGTATGGGGACCACTCCTACGAGCAGTACTTC.

The J gene is TRBJ2-4, the V gene TRBV25-1; D perhaps matches TRBD1 (6 bases). The germline V and J ends were trimmed by 5 bases and 2 bases, with 10 bases remaining between them. This CDR3 is built from 14 residues. Looked up from germline, CDR1 is MGHDK and CDR2 is SYGVNS. DNA of the CDR3: TGTGCCAGCAGTCAGGACAGCCCCAAAAACATTCAGTACTTC. This sequence encodes CASSQDSPKNIQYF.

The V and J genes are TRBV7-9 and TRBJ2-5; D tentatively reads TRBD1 or TRBD2 (5 bases each). V dropped 5 bases and J dropped 1 base, with 17 bases sitting between them. The germline V gene has CDR1 SEHNR and CDR2 FQNEAQ (reference sequence). CDR3 length: 16 amino acids. Written as DNA, the CDR3 is TGTGCCAGCAGCCTCGGGACCTCAGAGGTCCAAGAGACCCAGTACTTC. Its translation: CASSLGTSEVQETQYF.

This chain's CDR3 is CASVSLAGPAYNEQFF. For the CDR3, the DNA is TGTGCCAGCGTCTCACTAGCGGGGCCGGCTTACAATGAGCAGTTCTTC. The chain has TRBV2 and TRBJ2-1; 10 bases align to TRBD2. The CDR3 loop spans 16 amino acids. Germline lookup yields CDR1 SNHLY and CDR2 FYNNEI. The trim removed 8 bases at V and 4 bases at J, leaving 11 bases unmatched.

This clone was counted a single time. The J gene is TRBJ1-2, the V gene TRBV6-5; 9 bases align to TRBD1. This CDR3 is 14 amino acids long. The trim removed 4 bases at V and 2 bases at J, leaving 2 bases unmatched. Germline V CDR1 and CDR2: MNHEY, SVGAGI. CDR3 in DNA: TGTGCCAGCAGTTGGGACAGGGAAAACTATGGCTACACCTTC. Protein: CASSWDRENYGYTF.

V usage is TRBV2 and J usage is TRBJ2-3; D might be TRBD1 (6 bases). The CDR3 length is 14 residues. CDR1 SNHLY and CDR2 FYNNEI come from the germline V gene. Deletions cut 4 bases from V and 0 bases from J, with 8 bases between. CDR3 coding DNA: TGTGCCAGCAGTGGGGGGCAGAGCACAGATACGCAGTATTTT. Translated, it gives CASSGGQSTDTQYF.

Concerning this clone: One junction end disagrees with the germline gene, perhaps due to a read error. This specimen includes other DNA sequences encoding the same CDR3. V is TRBV5-1 and J is TRBJ1-5, with D hard to call. The CDR3 loop spans 14 amino acids. Looked up from germline, CDR1 is SGHRS and CDR2 is YFSETQ. The CDR3 DNA reads as TGTGCCAGCATAGGGTTTTGGAGTAATCAGCCCCAGCATTTT. Amino acid sequence: CASIGFWSNQPQHF.

This clone was seen only once. V usage is TRBV10-2 and J usage is TRBJ2-7; TRBD2 is a possible D gene (7 bases). This CDR3 spans 14 amino acids. The V end was cut by 3 bases, the J end by 4 bases, with 13 bases between. The V gene's germline CDR1 is WSHSY and CDR2 SAAADI. The CDR3 DNA is TGCGCCAGCAGTGAAATAGGGGGGGAGTACGAGCAGTACTTC. Protein product: CASSEIGGEYEQYF.

The chain employs TRBV27 and TRBJ2-7, with a possible D match to TRBD2 (6 bases). This CDR3 spans 14 amino acids. Germline CDR1 reads MNHEY; CDR2 reads SMNVEV (reference sequence). Trimming removed 7 bases at V and 6 bases at J, with 19 bases between. The CDR3 sequence: CASKIGAGGSEQYF. The CDR3 nucleotides are TGTGCCAGCAAGATCGGCGCCGGAGGGAGCGAGCAGTACTTC.

The chain carries TRBV7-3 and TRBJ2-3, with D hard to call. Germline values: CDR1 SGHTA, CDR2 FQGTGA. V lost 3 bases and J 5 bases, leaving 6 bases between the germline ends. The CDR3 is made up of 12 amino acids. In DNA form, the CDR3 reads TGTGCCAGCAGCTTCCTGCAAGATACGCAGTATTTT. As protein: CASSFLQDTQYF. Looking up the rest from reference TRBV7-3 and TRBJ2-3 gives the full variable domain: GAGVSQTPSNKVTEKGKYVELRCDPISGHTALYWYRQSLGQGPEFLIYFQGTGAADDSGLPNDRFFAVRPEGSVSTLKIQRTERGDSAVYLCASSFLQDTQYFGPGTRLTVL.

The V and J genes are TRBV27 and TRBJ1-5; TRBD1 is a possible D gene (5 bases). V lost 2 bases and J 1 base, leaving 9 bases between the germline ends. The V gene's germline CDR1 is MNHEY and CDR2 SMNVEV (reference sequence). The CDR3 has 15 residues. CDR3 in DNA: TGTGCCAGCAGTTTAGGGGGGGGGAGCAATCAGCCCCAGCATTTT. This gives the protein CASSLGGGSNQPQHF.

This chain links TRBV2 with TRBJ2-1; D is perhaps TRBD1 or TRBD2 (6 bases each). The CDR3 extends over 16 amino acids. Germline-derived CDR1 and CDR2 are SNHLY and FYNNEI. V was clipped by 5 bases and J by 0 bases, with 14 bases between them. Here the CDR3 DNA reads TGTGCCAGCAGTAAGTCGGGGGCCAGCTCCTACAATGAGCAGTTCTTC. This translates into CASSKSGASSYNEQFF.

The J gene is TRBJ2-5, the V gene TRBV7-7; tentative D call: TRBD1 (6 bases). CDR1 and CDR2 from the germline V gene are SSHAT and FNYEAQ (reference sequence). The CDR3 sequence is 13 residues long. Trimming shortened V by 5 bases and J by 5 bases, and 12 bases separated the two germline ends. The DNA for the CDR3 is TGTGCCAGCAGCCGAGGGGGTTTGGAGACCCAGTACTTC. Translated, it gives CASSRGGLETQYF.

The chain has TRBV7-9 and TRBJ2-2; the D gene is possibly TRBD2 (6 bases). The V and J ends lost 7 bases and 5 bases respectively, with 14 bases between them. The CDR3 loop spans 14 amino acids. From germline, CDR1 is SEHNR and CDR2 FQNEAQ (reference sequence). The CDR3 reads CASTTRGGTGELFF. The CDR3 nucleotides are TGTGCCAGCACCACGCGGGGTGGGACCGGGGAGCTGTTTTTT.

This clone was recorded only once. The genes are TRBV29-1 and TRBJ2-1; the match to TRBD2 covers 7 bases. The CDR3 totals 16 residues. J gave up 4 bases and V 4 bases, and 13 bases lay outside the gene matches. Per the germline V gene, CDR1 is SQVTM and CDR2 is ANQGSEA. The CDR3 nucleotides read TGCAGCGTTGGGGATTCTGAGGGGCGGGGGTACAATGAGCAGTTCTTC. Translated: CSVGDSEGRGYNEQFF.

This clone appeared a few times. The chain links TRBV7-7 to TRBJ1-2, with 12 bases that match TRBD1. Germline CDR1 and CDR2: SSHAT and FNYEAQ (reference sequence). This CDR3 has 14 residues. J gave up 5 bases and V 10 bases, and 8 bases lay outside the gene matches. Written as DNA, the CDR3 is TGTGCCACTGAACTGGGACAGGGGGCTTATGGCTACACCTTC. It is translated as CATELGQGAYGYTF. Looking up the rest from reference TRBV7-7 and TRBJ1-2 gives the full variable domain: GAGVSQSPRYKVTKRGQDVTLRCDPISSHATLYWYQQALGQGPEFLTYFNYEAQPDKSGLPSDRFSAERPEGSISTLTIQRTEQRDSAMYRCATELGQGAYGYTFGSGTRLTVV.

The chain combines TRBV9 with TRBJ2-3, with a possible D match to TRBD2 (5 bases). Looked up from germline, CDR1 is SGDLS and CDR2 is YYNGEE. Trimming took off 4 bases at V and 6 bases at J, with 15 bases between the two ends. The CDR3 spans 14 residues. CDR3 nucleotide sequence: TGTGCCAGCAGCACCTCCGGGAAGCAGGATACGCAGTATTTT. It specifies CASSTSGKQDTQYF.

CDR3 nucleotide sequence: TGTGCCAGCAGCGCCCCGGAGAGGGAGGCACAAGAGACCCAGTACTTC. It translates to CASSAPEREAQETQYF. The gene calls are TRBV9 and TRBJ2-5, with D perhaps TRBD2 (6 bases). CDR1 and CDR2 from the germline V gene are SGDLS and YYNGEE. Between the trimmed V and J ends, which lost 3 bases and 2 bases, there was a span of 17 bases. The CDR3 is made up of 16 amino acids.

The chain carries TRBV7-9 and TRBJ2-7, with D tentatively TRBD2 (6 bases). Germline V gene lookup returns CDR1 SEHNR and CDR2 FQNEAQ (reference sequence). The CDR3 contains 17 residues. The V end lost 5 bases, the J end lost 4 bases, and 24 bases lay between the germline ends. This CDR3 is CASSAASVTQGRYEQYF. In DNA form, the CDR3 reads TGTGCCAGCAGCGCGGCTAGCGTCACCCAAGGAAGATACGAGCAGTACTTC.

The chain uses TRBV21-1 and TRBJ2-7; the table names TRBD1, a call not compared with the DNA. TRBV21-1 has pseudogene status. This CDR3 has 18 residues. DNA of the CDR3: TGTGCCAGCAGCAAAGCAGGTTCGGGGACAGGGGACACCTACGAGCAGTACTTC. Its protein is CASSKAGSGTGDTYEQYF.

This clone showed up just a few times. The V and J genes are TRBV9 and TRBJ1-1; TRBD1 is a possible D gene (5 bases). Germline CDR1 reads SGDLS; CDR2 reads YYNGEE. The length of the CDR3 is 12 residues. V was shortened by 0 bases and J by 7 bases, with 7 bases between the two germline ends. CDR3 region: CASSVGGSEAFF. In nucleotides, the CDR3 is TGTGCCAGCAGCGTAGGGGGCAGTGAAGCTTTCTTT.

The CDR3 bases are TGCGCCAGCAGCCAAGGACATAGCGGGGGGGCCAGAAGGAACATTCAGTACTTC. It codes for CASSQGHSGGARRNIQYF. The chain carries TRBV4-3 and TRBJ2-4; TRBD2 aligns across 11 bases. Trimming removed 1 base from V and 7 bases from J; junction bases left unmatched: 12. This CDR3 spans 18 amino acids. Looked up from germline, CDR1 is LGHNA and CDR2 is YSLEER.

J is TRBJ1-3 and V is TRBV27; 7 bases map to TRBD1. With V trimmed by 5 bases and J by 2 bases, 6 bases remained unmatched. The CDR3 sequence is 15 residues long. Per the germline V gene, CDR1 is MNHEY and CDR2 is SMNVEV (reference sequence). Here the CDR3 reads CASSVGTAPGNTIYF. CDR3 DNA: TGTGCCAGCAGTGTCGGGACAGCACCTGGAAACACCATATATTTT.

This clone was observed a handful of times. The V call is TRBV4-3, the J call TRBJ1-2, with D tentatively TRBD1 (6 bases). V shed 0 bases and J shed 5 bases, with 13 bases lying between them. CDR3 size: 15 residues. Germline V lookup: CDR1 LGHNA, CDR2 YSLEER. CDR3 sequence (DNA): TGCGCCAGCAGCCAAGAATTACAGGGAATTTATGGCTACACCTTC. Its translation: CASSQELQGIYGYTF.